This passage covers 10 T cell receptor beta chains from one sample sequenced in a study of tissue T cells after allogeneic stem cell transplantation. Method: immunoSEQ multiplex PCR; TCRdb's copy keeps in-frame clones and lacks some. This table holds more than 45,000 clones, about 73% found once. Source material: sorted cells pooled from one or two spleens. The receptors shown here come from a pool of C57BL/6 mice in good health.

Remarks on this clone: Mouse germline and gene names are used. The read is 1 residue too short to cover the CDR3 end, so that end is filled in from the germline J gene. The chain has TRBV19 and TRBJ1-1, with a tentative D call TRBD1 (5 bases). The CDR3 totals 14 residues. Germline V lookup: CDR1 FNHDT, CDR2 SITEND (reference sequence). The V end was cut by 0 bases, the J end by 1 base, with 7 bases between. Here the CDR3 reads CASSIGTLNTEVFF. The CDR3 DNA, read in part, is TGTGCCAGCAGTATAGGGACACTAAACACAGAAGTCTTC.

In the case of this clone: Gene names refer to mouse genes. The read comes to an end 1 residue before the CDR3 does, leaving the germline J gene to fill in the end. The rearrangement links TRBV16 to TRBJ1-4; D is unresolved. The length of the CDR3 is 14 residues. Trimming removed 0 bases at V and 0 bases at J, with 2 bases between. CDR1 SGHSA and CDR2 FRNQAP come from the germline V gene. CDR3 DNA (partial): TGTGCAAGCAGCTTAGACATTTCCAACGAAAGATTATTT. It specifies CASSLDISNERLF. The complete CDR3 reads CASSLDISNERLFF.

Points on this clone: These gene names are mouse names. The read ends 1 residue early relative to the CDR3; the germline J gene fills the gap. This chain uses TRBV15 with TRBJ2-3, with 9 bases fitting TRBD2. Unmatched junction bases numbered 3, after V lost 3 bases and J lost 2 bases. The CDR3 covers 15 residues. Germline V CDR1 and CDR2: SGHND, FRSKSL. The part of the CDR3 DNA that was read is TGTGCCAGCAGTTTTGGGGGGGCGCTTGCAGAAACGCTGTAT. This encodes CASSFGGALAETLY. The entire CDR3 protein is CASSFGGALAETLYF.

On this clone itself: Mouse germline and gene names are used. The observed sequence ends 1 residue before the CDR3 terminus, with the missing tail filled in from the germline J gene. The V call is TRBV19, the J call TRBJ2-3, with 11 bases matching TRBD2. This CDR3 contains 15 residues. Unmatched junction bases numbered 5, after V lost 6 bases and J lost 2 bases. Looked up from germline, CDR1 is FNHDT and CDR2 is SITEND (reference sequence). Partial CDR3 DNA: TGTGCCAGCAATCGACTGGGGGGGTCTGCAGAAACGCTGTAT. Its protein is CASNRLGGSAETLY. The CDR3 as a whole reads CASNRLGGSAETLYF.

This clone was observed a few times. Mouse gene names and germline throughout. This chain's CDR3 is CASSKDNYEQYF. The CDR3 DNA, read in part, is TGTGCCAGCAGTAAAGACAACTATGAACAGTAC. The V and J genes are TRBV19 and TRBJ2-7; D is unclear. The read ends 1 residue before the CDR3 terminus; that terminus is restored from the germline J gene. Germline-derived CDR1 and CDR2 are FNHDT and SITEND (reference sequence). V dropped 3 bases and J dropped 3 bases, with 7 bases sitting between them. The length of the CDR3 is 12 residues.

As regards this clone: Germline and genes here are mouse. The CDR3 end falls 1 residue outside the read, so it is completed with the germline J gene. The V and J genes are TRBV13-2 and TRBJ1-6, with D possibly TRBD1 on 6 matching bases. TRBJ1-6 has ORF status, its function being uncertain. The CDR3 runs 13 residues. Germline V lookup: CDR1 NNHNN, CDR2 SYGAGS (reference sequence). The V end lost 0 bases, the J end lost 10 bases, and 8 bases lay between the germline ends. CDR3 in amino acids: CASGDAGGSPLYF. CDR3 DNA, as far as it was read: TGTGCCAGCGGTGATGCTGGGGGCTCGCCCCTCTAC.

With respect to this clone: Gene names follow the mouse nomenclature. Read data end 1 residue before the CDR3 end; the end is taken from the germline J gene. The chain carries TRBV16 and TRBJ1-1; D unresolved. This CDR3 contains 13 residues. The ends were cut back, 1 base at V and 0 bases at J, with 3 bases in the middle. Per the germline V gene, CDR1 is SGHSA and CDR2 is FRNQAP. CDR3 DNA, as far as it was read: TGTGCAAGCAGCTTAGGGTCAAACACAGAAGTCTTC. It encodes CASSLGSNTEVF. The entire CDR3 protein reads CASSLGSNTEVFF.

To note about this clone: Gene labels here are mouse ones. From the germline J gene comes the end of the CDR3, since the read stops 1 residue before it. The chain links TRBV5 to TRBJ1-6; D is uncertain. TRBJ1-6 is annotated as an ORF whose role is uncertain. Trimming left V 1 base short and J 5 bases short, with 3 bases between. The CDR3 extends over 13 amino acids. Germline V gene sequence: CDR1 LGHNA, CDR2 YNLKQL (reference sequence). The CDR3 reads CASSQVNNSPLYF. The sequenced part of the CDR3 DNA is TGTGCCAGCAGCCAAGTAAATAATTCGCCCCTCTAC.

About this clone itself: Gene labels here are mouse ones. Sequencing ends 1 residue short of the CDR3 end; the germline J gene provides the rest. The rearrangement uses TRBV5 and TRBJ2-7, with 7 bases aligning to TRBD2. Germline V gives CDR1 LGHNA, CDR2 YNLKQL (reference sequence). V was pared by 4 bases and J by 4 bases, with 1 base of the junction left unmatched. The CDR3 loop spans 12 amino acids. The sequenced CDR3 bases are TGTGCCAGCAGCCCACTGGGGTATGAACAGTAC. Residues: CASSPLGYEQY. The CDR3 reads in full as CASSPLGYEQYF.

To note about this clone: Gene names denote mouse genes. The CDR3 here is CATSGTGHSDYTF. CDR3 bases read: TGTGCCACATCCGGGACAGGGCACTCCGACTACACC. V is TRBV31 and J is TRBJ1-2; 9 nucleotides line up with TRBD1. The CDR3 is cut off 1 residue early in the read; its end comes from the germline J gene. The trim removed 8 bases at V and 3 bases at J, leaving 7 bases unmatched. This CDR3 is built from 13 residues. CDR1 GKSSPN and CDR2 SITVG come from the germline V gene.